Described below is a single T cell receptor (beta chain) sequence and its context. The data stem from a study of molecular identifiers for immune sequencing clone quantification. TCRdb re-analysed the PCR reads in MiXCR, keeping a single row per CDR3 protein. Of about half a million distinct CDR3 sequences listed, about a quarter were seen once; the top ten hold around 0.78%. V lost 7 bases and J 9 bases, leaving 10 bases between the germline ends. The CDR3 runs 11 residues. Per germline, CDR1 MNHEY and CDR2 SVGEGT. The chain combines TRBV6-2 or TRBV6-3 with TRBJ2-1; D ambiguous. The clonotype originates from a human donor in good health. Some libraries in this study had Jurkat cell RNA spiked in. Sequenced input: naive CD8+ T cells from blood, with Jurkat cell RNA spiked in. Subset in this sample: FACS-sorted CD8+CD4-CCR7+CD45RA+ naive T cells. This CDR3 reads CASTKWGEQFF. For the CDR3, the DNA is TGTGCCAGCACCAAATGGGGTGAGCAGTTCTTC.